This TCR beta chain was observed in a study of regulatory T cells in long-lasting Graves disease. Notes on the study in general: Study of thyroid tissue was not done, with only peripheral blood studied.

Germline-derived CDR1 and CDR2 are MNHEY and SVGEGT. This CDR3 region has 18 residues. Losses at the gene ends were 0 bases for V and 4 bases for J; bases not matched to a gene: 10. Time point in this sample: newly diagnosed GD, antithyroid drugs for less than 3 months. PBMC RNA was the source of the TCR library. CDR3-region Arm-PCR and iRepertoire HTBI primers produced the TCR beta libraries. TCRdb reprocessed the multiplex PCR reads via MiXCR and lists one record per CDR3 protein. The top ten hold about 9.1% of the sample, which has about 540,000 distinct CDR3 sequences, about 13% seen once. This clonotype showed up many times. Its antigen is unidentified. This same sample was also part of a study on T cells in Graves' hyperthyroidism and ophthalmopathy. As that study records: Patients between 18 and 65 years old had hyperthyroidism, newly diagnosed and lasting under 2 months.

Sample: peripheral blood mononuclear cells (PBMCs), taken at new diagnosis, from a patient treated with antithyroid drugs. V is TRBV6-2 or TRBV6-3 and J is TRBJ2-2; 8 nucleotides match TRBD1. This receptor was obtained from a man aged 25 to 45 with Graves disease. The CDR3 sequence: CASSYSINRGVTTGELFF. The CDR3 DNA is TGTGCCAGCAGTTACTCAATAAACAGGGGGGTAACCACCGGGGAGCTGTTTTTT.